This T cell receptor (beta chain) is from a study of T-cell reconstitution after alpha-beta-depleted transplantation in children. For TCRbeta, the library was prepared with unique molecular identifiers. TCRdb recomputed calls from the PCR reads with MiXCR, one row per CDR3 protein. The data contain more than 200,000 distinct CDR3 sequences, roughly a quarter of them singletons. The V and J ends lost 5 bases and 3 bases respectively, with 10 bases between them. CDR3 length: 13 amino acids. A word on this clonotype: A read error may be the cause here, since a much bigger clone is one base away.

This receptor was identified in a girl aged 2 to 10 with Fanconi anemia, due to receive a stem cell transplant. The chain couples TRBV12-3 or TRBV12-4 to TRBJ1-2; a possible D gene is TRBD1 (5 bases). Specimen: PBMCs, collected before TCRalphabeta/CD19-depleted stem cell transplant. CDR3 coding DNA: TGTGCCAGCAGTCCCCGAGGGGACTATGGCTACACCTTC. Protein sequence: CASSPRGDYGYTF.